Listed below are T cell receptor beta chains from one sample, sequenced in a study of cytotoxic CD8 clonotypes in ibrutinib-treated CLL. Assay: immunoSEQ multiplex PCR; the TCRdb copy retains only in-frame clones and omits some. This table has roughly 180,000 clones, over 60% appearing once. Specimen: PBMCs, collected after 24 months of ibrutinib treatment. The receptor set was obtained from a human donor with chronic lymphocytic leukemia. Both conserved end residues are part of each CDR3. Each record gives: clone size, D gene, V gene, J gene, CDR3 protein, CDR3 DNA. D genes are given only for firm matches. Part of the rows lack a size; the others show once, few, many or a class for expanded clones.

>-|TRBD2|TRBV9|TRBJ2-7
CASSVGGSVKYEQYF
TGTGCCAGCAGCGTAGGCGGGAGCGTCAAATACGAGCAGTACTTC
>once|-|TRBV10-3|TRBJ2-3
CAISDSNFADTQYF
TGTGCCATCAGTGACAGTAATTTTGCAGATACGCAGTATTTT
>-|TRBD2|TRBV7-2|TRBJ2-7
CASSGQGLAGSEQYF
TGTGCCAGCAGCGGGCAAGGACTAGCGGGATCCGAGCAGTACTTC
>-|-|TRBV2|TRBJ1-1
CASGGPSNTEAFF
TGTGCCAGCGGGGGGCCCTCGAACACTGAAGCTTTCTTT
>-|-|TRBV27|TRBJ1-3
CASSPHRGTSGNTIYF
TGTGCCAGCAGTCCCCACCGCGGAACCTCTGGAAACACCATATATTTT
>few|TRBD1|TRBV4-3|TRBJ1-5
CASSQWERGLRQPQHF
TGCGCCAGCAGCCAATGGGAAAGGGGGCTTAGGCAGCCCCAGCATTTT
>-|-|TRBV7-9|TRBJ2-7
CASSSGASADYEQYF
TGTGCCAGCAGCTCAGGGGCTAGCGCAGACTACGAGCAGTACTTC
>-|-|TRBV9|TRBJ2-3
CASSVGSGPSTDTQYF
TGTGCCAGCAGCGTAGGAAGCGGCCCTAGCACAGATACGCAGTATTTT
>-|-|TRBV7-6|TRBJ2-7
CASSLELVLSYEQYF
TGTGCCAGCAGCTTAGAGCTGGTCCTATCCTACGAGCAGTACTTC
>-|-|TRBV30|TRBJ1-1
CAWNSKPGHDTEAFF
TGTGCCTGGAATAGTAAGCCGGGACACGACACTGAAGCTTTCTTT
>-|TRBD1|TRBV28|TRBJ2-5
CASSSTPGTGYQTQYF
TGTGCCAGCAGTTCGACTCCCGGGACAGGGTATCAGACCCAGTACTTC
>-|TRBD1|TRBV9|TRBJ1-1
CASSVEGYRGEAFF
TGTGCCAGCAGCGTAGAAGGCTACAGGGGTGAAGCTTTCTTT
>-|-|TRBV19|TRBJ1-2
CASSITRQNLNYGYTF
TGTGCCAGTAGTATCACGCGACAGAATCTTAACTATGGCTACACCTTC
>-|-|TRBV9|TRBJ1-5
CASSVGGSNQPQHF
TGTGCCAGCAGCGTAGGAGGGAGCAATCAGCCCCAGCATTTT
>few|-|TRBV7-2|TRBJ2-4
CASTADLYAAKNIQYF
TGTGCCAGCACCGCTGACTTGTACGCGGCCAAAAACATTCAGTACTTC
>-|-|TRBV5-1|TRBJ2-5
CASSLLGGQVGETQYF
TGCGCCAGCAGCTTGCTCGGGGGGCAAGTAGGAGAGACCCAGTACTTC
>-|-|TRBV13|TRBJ1-3
CASSLPGASGNTIYF
TGTGCCAGCAGCTTGCCGGGGGCAAGTGGAAACACCATATATTTT
>-|TRBD1|TRBV10-1|TRBJ2-7
CASSENQMGQASF
TGCGCCAGCAGTGAGAACCAAATGGGACAGGCGAGCTTC
>few|-|TRBV5-4|TRBJ1-2
CASSFTGRYYGYTF
TGTGCCAGCAGCTTCACAGGTCGTTACTATGGCTACACCTTC
>-|-|TRBV6-1|TRBJ2-3
CASYPRGSSTDTQYF
TGTGCCAGTTACCCCCGCGGGTCTAGTACAGATACGCAGTATTTT
>-|TRBD2|TRBV9|TRBJ2-2
CASSGNLAGVGTGELFF
TGTGCCAGCAGCGGAAACCTAGCGGGAGTGGGCACCGGGGAGCTGTTTTTT
>-|-|TRBV10-1|TRBJ2-2
CASSLHGNTGELFF
TGCGCCAGCAGCCTGCACGGGAACACCGGGGAGCTGTTTTTT
>few|TRBD2|TRBV4-1|TRBJ2-1
CASSAAGTTHYNEQFF
TGCGCCAGCAGCGCCGCCGGGACTACACACTACAATGAGCAGTTCTTC
>-|TRBD2|TRBV5-1|TRBJ2-1
CASSLSLAGGNEQFF
TGCGCCAGCAGCTTGTCGCTAGCGGGAGGTAATGAGCAGTTCTTC
>-|TRBD2|TRBV5-1|TRBJ2-3
CASSLVTSGRAGTDTQYF
TGCGCCAGCAGCTTGGTGACTAGCGGGAGGGCCGGCACAGATACGCAGTATTTT
>few|TRBD1|TRBV11-2|TRBJ1-2
CASSQTGDGYTF
TGTGCCAGCAGCCAAACAGGGGACGGCTACACCTTC
>-|TRBD2|TRBV10-3|TRBJ2-2
CAISDQIGLAVSGELFF
TGTGCCATCAGTGACCAAATTGGACTAGCGGTTTCCGGGGAGCTGTTTTTT
>-|TRBD2|TRBV11-3|TRBJ2-1
CASSSPESQKREKYNEQFF
TGTGCCAGCAGCTCCCCCGAATCGCAAAAGCGGGAGAAATACAATGAGCAGTTCTTC
>-|TRBD1|TRBV11-2|TRBJ2-5
CASSPRPRDSYQETQYF
TGTGCCAGCAGCCCACGACCTAGGGACAGCTACCAAGAGACCCAGTACTTC
>-|TRBD2|TRBV25-1|TRBJ2-7
CASSERGRGLYEQYF
TGTGCCAGCAGTGAACGCGGGAGGGGTTTATACGAGCAGTACTTC
>-|-|TRBV25-1|TRBJ2-1
CASSEGTHPRNEQFF
TGTGCCAGCAGTGAAGGGACTCACCCACGGAATGAGCAGTTCTTC
>-|TRBD1|TRBV5-1|TRBJ2-5
CASSVGQGTETQYF
TGCGCCAGCAGCGTCGGACAGGGGACCGAGACCCAGTACTTC
>-|TRBD2|TRBV19|TRBJ2-1
CASSRSGRSSYNEQFF
TGTGCCAGTAGTAGGAGCGGGAGGTCGTCCTACAATGAGCAGTTCTTC
>few|-|TRBV19|TRBJ1-5
CASSPVFRENNQPQHF
TGTGCCAGTAGTCCTGTTTTCAGGGAGAACAATCAGCCCCAGCATTTT
>-|-|TRBV6-1|TRBJ2-5
CASSETIAPQEAQYF
TGTGCCAGCAGTGAAACCATAGCTCCCCAAGAGGCCCAGTACTTC
>few|TRBD1|TRBV7-2|TRBJ1-1
CASSIQGRDTEAFF
TGTGCCAGCAGCATACAGGGGCGGGACACTGAAGCTTTCTTT
>-|-|TRBV6-5|TRBJ2-2
CASRLSNTGELFF
TGTGCCAGCAGATTATCTAACACCGGGGAGCTGTTTTTT
>once|TRBD1|TRBV5-1|TRBJ2-2
CASSLRQGTVHTNTGELFF
TGCGCCAGCAGCCTACGACAGGGTACCGTACACACGAACACCGGGGAGCTGTTTTTT
>-|-|TRBV5-6|TRBJ2-7
CASSLVSFYEQYF
TGTGCCAGCAGCTTGGTCAGCTTTTACGAGCAGTACTTC
>-|TRBD1|TRBV18|TRBJ2-7
CASSPDRGRHEQYF
TGTGCCAGCTCTCCGGACAGGGGGCGTCACGAGCAGTACTTC
>-|-|TRBV18|TRBJ2-7
CASSPRPGGSYEQYF
TGTGCCAGCTCACCACGTCCCGGGGGCTCCTACGAGCAGTACTTC
>-|-|TRBV10-3|TRBJ1-2
CAISEAPGSLLGYTF
TGTGCCATCAGTGAGGCACCGGGATCTTTACTTGGCTACACCTTC
>-|TRBD1|TRBV9|TRBJ2-5
CASSVGMGTGLETQYF
TGTGCCAGCAGCGTAGGAATGGGGACAGGGCTAGAGACCCAGTACTTC
>-|-|TRBV7-7|TRBJ2-1
CASSLLQDYNEQFF
TGTGCTAGCAGCTTACTTCAAGACTACAATGAGCAGTTCTTC
>-|-|TRBV20-1|TRBJ1-1
CSALSPAEAFF
TGCAGTGCCTTATCCCCCGCTGAAGCTTTCTTT
>-|-|TRBV4-1|TRBJ1-1
CASSQALNREVEAFF
TGCGCCAGCAGCCAAGCCCTCAACAGGGAAGTTGAAGCTTTCTTT
>-|-|TRBV18|TRBJ2-7
CASSPSGVSYEQYF
TGTGCCAGCTCACCAAGTGGGGTGTCCTACGAGCAGTACTTC
>-|-|TRBV11-2|TRBJ2-2
CASSFGRDGTGELFF
TGTGCCAGCAGCTTCGGCAGGGACGGGACCGGGGAGCTGTTTTTT
>-|TRBD2|TRBV2|TRBJ2-3
CASSEALAGGLDTQYF
TGTGCCAGCAGTGAAGCCCTAGCGGGAGGATTAGATACGCAGTATTTT
>-|TRBD2|TRBV28|TRBJ2-7
CASSLHTSGSSYEQYF
TGTGCCAGCAGTTTACATACTAGCGGGAGTTCCTACGAGCAGTACTTC
>-|-|TRBV27|TRBJ1-2
CASSLSPTRLYGYTF
TGTGCCAGCAGTTTATCCCCGACAAGGCTCTATGGCTACACCTTC
>-|-|TRBV6-5|TRBJ1-5
CATCRDSNQPQHF
TGTGCCACCTGTCGAGACAGCAATCAGCCCCAGCATTTT